The source of this T cell receptor beta chain is a study of T-cell reconstitution after alpha-beta-depleted transplantation in children. Whole-study findings and limits: Expanded graft clones numbering several hundred reportedly gave rise to alpha-beta T cells about two months after transplant. The study traced high day-60 TCRbeta diversity in some patients to surviving recipient T cells and thymic progenitors.

This clonotype was counted a few times. The antigen remains undetermined. A TCRbeta library incorporating unique molecular identifiers was prepared. Via MiXCR, TCRdb re-called the PCR reads, giving one row per CDR3 protein. The table records under 300,000 distinct CDR3 sequences, 11% of them present only once. The CDR3 covers 15 residues. Germline loops: CDR1 SNHLY, CDR2 FYNNEI. Trimming pared 6 bases from V and 3 bases from J, leaving 16 bases between. The sequence was obtained from a male patient between 2 and 10 years old who had a stem cell transplant for chronic granulomatous disease, so the T cells may come from the graft donor. The sequencing used peripheral blood, collected 180 days after TCRalphabeta/CD19-depleted stem cell transplant. The chain recombines TRBV2 with TRBJ2-3; weak D call: TRBD2 (6 bases). This CDR3 reads CASSGEGGDTDTQYF. In DNA form, the CDR3 reads TGTGCCAGCAGCGGAGAAGGCGGGGATACAGATACGCAGTATTTT.